The clone carrying this TCR beta chain was detected once. Antigen unknown. The CDR3 covers 12 residues. Germline V gene lookup returns CDR1 PRHDT and CDR2 FYEKMQ (reference sequence). V dropped 6 bases and J dropped 5 bases, with 10 bases sitting between them. This entry belongs to a study of fetal regulatory T cell absence and autoimmunity. Study information: The IPEX patients lacked clinical diabetes but had exocrine pancreas autoimmunity.

Regarding the study as a whole: Compared with cord blood, pancreas showed oligoclonal TCR enrichment, some clones over 95-fold.

The survey-level immunoSEQ assay was used. Profiling relied on immunoSEQ multiplex PCR, and the TCRdb table lists in-frame clones only, not all of them. The table records approximately 94,000 clones, approximately 79% of them present only once. The specimen sequenced was pancreas tissue. V is TRBV13 and J is TRBJ2-5; a possible D gene is TRBD1 (6 bases). The sequence derives from a male donor with IPEX syndrome. The CDR3 is CASSTGQETQYF. CDR3 sequence (DNA): TGTGCCAGCAGTACAGGGCAGGAGACCCAGTACTTC.